This T cell receptor (beta chain) was sequenced during a study of memory CD4+ T cells and cytomegalovirus serostatus. Study results and caveats: Repertoires predicted CMV serostatus with median bootstrapped AUC of about 0.95.

About this clone itself: What it recognizes is unknown.

From germline, CDR1 is GTSNPN and CDR2 SVGIG (reference sequence). This CDR3 has 14 amino acids. V was shortened by 2 bases and J by 5 bases, with 15 bases between the two germline ends. The sort gate was single viable CD3+CD4+CD8-CD45RO+ cells for memory CD4+ T cells. CD4+ T cells were isolated by positive magnetic selection. Profiling relied on immunoSEQ multiplex PCR, and the TCRdb table lists in-frame clones only, not all of them. The sample contains roughly 84,000 clones, approximately 84% of which appear only once. This chain links TRBV30 with TRBJ2-5, with unresolved D. The specimen sequenced was memory CD4+ T cells from blood. This TCR derives from an adult in good health and CMV-seronegative. The CDR3: CAWSPRPLRETQYF. As DNA, the CDR3 is TGTGCCTGGAGTCCCCGTCCACTACGGGAGACCCAGTACTTC.